A selection of T cell receptor beta chains follows, all from one sample in a study of OX40 agonist ivuxolimab in advanced cancers. Method: immunoSEQ multiplex PCR; TCRdb's copy keeps in-frame clones and lacks some. The sample records about 82,000 clones, roughly 88% being singletons. Sequences were derived from CD4+ or CD8+ T cells sorted from blood, sampled in a trial of the OX40 agonist ivuxolimab. Receptors originate from an adult with an advanced solid tumor such as melanoma, head and neck, liver or kidney cancer. The CDR3 runs from the conserved cysteine through the conserved F or W. A D gene is named only where the DNA matches it firmly. The size of a clone is reported for some rows only, either as once, few or many, or as a class for expanded clones.

abundance: NA
v_gene: TRBV29-1
j_gene: TRBJ1-1
d_gene: NA
len: 13
CDR3aa: CSVGGAVNTEAFF
CDR3nt: TGCAGCGTTGGGGGGGCGGTGAACACTGAAGCTTTCTTT

abundance: NA
v_gene: TRBV7-9
j_gene: TRBJ1-1
d_gene: NA
len: 14
CDR3aa: CASSLVAVNTEAFF
CDR3nt: TGTGCCAGCAGCTTAGTCGCGGTGAACACTGAAGCTTTCTTT

abundance: NA
v_gene: TRBV5-4
j_gene: TRBJ2-2
d_gene: TRBD2
len: 15
CDR3aa: CASSLEGRDTGELFF
CDR3nt: TGTGCCAGCAGCTTGGAGGGGAGGGACACCGGGGAGCTGTTTTTT

abundance: NA
v_gene: TRBV7-9
j_gene: TRBJ2-1
d_gene: NA
len: 13
CDR3aa: CASNRESRDEQFF
CDR3nt: TGTGCCAGCAACCGGGAAAGCAGGGATGAGCAGTTCTTC

abundance: NA
v_gene: TRBV6-1
j_gene: TRBJ2-1
d_gene: TRBD2
len: 11
CDR3aa: CASTPRGEQFF
CDR3nt: TGTGCCAGCACCCCGCGGGGGGAGCAGTTCTTC

abundance: NA
v_gene: TRBV6-5
j_gene: TRBJ2-5
d_gene: TRBD1
len: 14
CDR3aa: CASRQGHLQETQYF
CDR3nt: TGTGCCAGTCGACAGGGACACCTACAAGAGACCCAGTACTTC

abundance: NA
v_gene: TRBV7-7
j_gene: TRBJ2-2
d_gene: NA
len: 14
CDR3aa: CASSSPGPTGELFF
CDR3nt: TGTGCTAGCAGCTCCCCGGGGCCTACCGGGGAGCTGTTTTTT

abundance: once
v_gene: TRBV11-2
j_gene: TRBJ2-5
d_gene: TRBD1
len: 15
CDR3aa: CASSPGQGDRETQYF
CDR3nt: TGTGCCAGCAGCCCGGGACAGGGGGACCGGGAGACCCAGTACTTC

abundance: NA
v_gene: TRBV28
j_gene: TRBJ2-1
d_gene: NA
len: 15
CDR3aa: CASKTPGAGLNEQFF
CDR3nt: TGTGCCAGCAAAACCCCAGGAGCCGGGCTGAATGAGCAGTTCTTC

abundance: NA
v_gene: TRBV19
j_gene: TRBJ2-2
d_gene: TRBD1
len: 18
CDR3aa: CASSPRGWTGGNTGELFF
CDR3nt: TGTGCCAGTAGTCCCAGGGGATGGACAGGGGGGAACACCGGGGAGCTGTTTTTT

abundance: NA
v_gene: TRBV11-2
j_gene: TRBJ2-5
d_gene: NA
len: 13
CDR3aa: CASTLDSSGTQYF
CDR3nt: TGTGCCAGTACACTCGACAGCTCTGGGACCCAGTACTTC

abundance: few
v_gene: TRBV30
j_gene: TRBJ2-1
d_gene: NA
len: 15
CDR3aa: CAWSPRRLGYNEQFF
CDR3nt: TGTGCCTGGAGTCCCCGACGTCTGGGATACAATGAGCAGTTCTTC

abundance: NA
v_gene: TRBV19
j_gene: TRBJ1-5
d_gene: NA
len: 15
CDR3aa: CASSINDPSRQPQHF
CDR3nt: TGTGCCAGTAGTATAAACGACCCGAGCAGGCAGCCCCAGCATTTT

abundance: NA
v_gene: TRBV28
j_gene: TRBJ1-5
d_gene: NA
len: 12
CDR3aa: CASSKQLRPQHF
CDR3nt: TGTGCCAGCAGCAAACAGCTCCGGCCCCAGCATTTT

abundance: NA
v_gene: TRBV6-1
j_gene: TRBJ2-1
d_gene: TRBD2
len: 13
CDR3aa: CASSEGLAGLQFF
CDR3nt: TGTGCCAGCAGTGAAGGGTTAGCGGGGCTTCAGTTCTTC

abundance: once
v_gene: TRBV7-9
j_gene: TRBJ2-2
d_gene: NA
len: 16
CDR3aa: CASAAWRASNTGELFF
CDR3nt: TGTGCCAGCGCAGCTTGGAGGGCGTCGAACACCGGGGAGCTGTTTTTT

abundance: NA
v_gene: TRBV6-1
j_gene: TRBJ2-1
d_gene: TRBD2
len: 12
CDR3aa: CASSETSLEQFF
CDR3nt: TGTGCCAGCAGTGAGACTAGCCTGGAGCAGTTCTTC